This entry lists 24 T cell receptor beta chains sequenced from one sample in a study of T cell repertoires in cytomegalovirus infection. From the reads, TCRdb called clonotypes with MiXCR, one entry per CDR3 protein. The profile shows about 700,000 distinct CDR3 sequences, 30% to 40% of them singletons. The antigens for these receptors are not known. Specimen: cultured PBMCs, collected from culture after CMV antigen stimulation. The receptor source for this set is a human donor in good health (CMV status not recorded). Some clones in this sample may be carry-over from other donors' samples.

V usage is TRBV27 and J usage is TRBJ2-3; no clear D gene. The CDR3 length is 9 residues. V was cut by 11 bases and J by 6 bases, with 6 bases left in between. CDR1 MNHEY and CDR2 SMNVEV come from the germline V gene (reference sequence). The CDR3 DNA sequence: TGTGCCCGAGTTGATACGCAGTATTTT. It translates to CARVDTQYF.

Note on this clonotype: A read error may be the cause here, since a much bigger clone is one base away. The rearrangement joins TRBV7-2 to TRBJ1-6; 8 bases are a match to TRBD1. The CDR3 consists of 16 residues. Looked up from germline, CDR1 is SGHTA and CDR2 is FQGNSA. This chain's CDR3 is CARSSQGAGGGSPLHF. CDR3 sequence (DNA): TGTGCCCGCAGCTCCCAGGGGGCGGGGGGGGGATCACCCCTCCACTTT.

This sequence joins TRBV20-1 and TRBJ2-2; D may be TRBD1 (5 bases). Trimming shortened V by 3 bases and J by 6 bases, and 14 bases separated the two germline ends. CDR1 and CDR2 (germline): DFQATT, SNEGSKA (reference sequence). The CDR3 is 14 residues long. CDR3 bases: TGCAGTGCTAGTAGGGCAGGGTCGGCCGGGGAGCTGTTTTTT. This gives the protein CSASRAGSAGELFF.

This clonotype was seen only a few times. This CDR3 reads CASSQTGTRQPQHF. The CDR3 DNA reads TGCGCCAGCAGCCAGACAGGGACAAGGCAGCCCCAGCATTTT. The chain has TRBV4-1 and TRBJ1-5; 7 positions agree with TRBD1. CDR1 MGHRA and CDR2 YSYEKL come from the germline V gene. V was pared by 3 bases and J by 7 bases, with 6 bases of the junction left unmatched. This CDR3 spans 14 amino acids.

V and J are TRBV28 and TRBJ1-1; D gene uncertain. The CDR3 extends over 11 amino acids. Germline CDR1 and CDR2: MDHEN and SYDVKM. Trimming left V 10 bases short and J 11 bases short, with 17 bases between. The CDR3 reads CATRSPGAAFF. In DNA, the CDR3 is TGTGCCACCAGATCCCCGGGTGCGGCTTTCTTT. Full variable domain (outside the CDR3, taken from reference TRBV28 and TRBJ1-1): DVKVTQSSRYLVKRTGEKVFLECVQDMDHENMFWYRQDPGLGLRLIYFSYDVKMKEKGDIPEGYSVSREKKERFSLILESASTNQTSMYLCATRSPGAAFFGQGTRLTVV.

As to this clonotype: A junction boundary mismatches the germline segment, possibly from a read error. The rearrangement joins TRBV7-8 to TRBJ2-5, with 8 bases aligning to TRBD2. There are 14 residues in the CDR3. Germline V gene sequence: CDR1 SGHVS, CDR2 FQNEAQ. The CDR3 loop is CASSLGLAQETRYF. The CDR3 DNA follows: TGTGCCAGCAGCCTCGGACTAGCCCAAGAGACCCGGTACTTC.

There are a few counts of this clonotype. The gene calls are TRBV5-1 and TRBJ2-1; D might be TRBD1 or TRBD2, each matching 8 bases. V was clipped by 0 bases and J by 8 bases, with 15 bases between them. The V gene's germline CDR1 is SGHRS and CDR2 YFSETQ. This CDR3 is 15 amino acids long. CDR3 region: CASSLDSGGQDEQFF. The CDR3 nucleotides read TGCGCCAGCAGCTTGGACAGCGGGGGACAGGATGAGCAGTTCTTC.

V gene TRBV19 combines with J gene TRBJ2-1, with D perhaps TRBD1 (5 bases). The V gene lost 6 bases and the J gene lost 8 bases, with 29 bases spanning the gap. The CDR3 has 18 residues. Germline V gene lookup returns CDR1 LNHDA and CDR2 SQIVND (reference sequence). The CDR3 protein is CASRPPLGKPTTTDEQFF. For the CDR3, the DNA is TGTGCCAGTAGACCCCCTTTGGGAAAGCCCACCACGACAGATGAGCAGTTCTTC. Looking up the rest from reference TRBV19 and TRBJ2-1 gives the full variable domain: DGGITQSPKYLFRKEGQNVTLSCEQNLNHDAMYWYRQDPGQGLRLIYYSQIVNDFQKGDIAEGYSVSREKKESFPLTVTSAQKNPTAFYLCASRPPLGKPTTTDEQFFGPGTRLTVL.

The chain carries TRBV7-6 and TRBJ2-3; D not resolved. Germline V lookup: CDR1 SGHVS, CDR2 FNYEAQ. The V end lost 5 bases, the J end lost 6 bases, and 12 bases lay between the germline ends. The CDR3 is 13 residues long. The CDR3 spells CASSPFEQDTQYF. The CDR3 DNA is TGTGCCAGCAGCCCCTTCGAGCAGGATACGCAGTATTTT.

V gene TRBV5-1 combines with J gene TRBJ2-1; no clear D gene. The CDR3 length is 15 residues. The V end was cut by 2 bases, the J end by 5 bases, with 14 bases between. Germline CDR1 reads SGHRS; CDR2 reads YFSETQ. CDR3 coding DNA: TGCGCCAGCAGCTTCGGGCTCGCGGATCACAATGAGCAGTTCTTC. Translating gives CASSFGLADHNEQFF.

This clonotype was seen only once. The rearrangement uses TRBV6-1 and TRBJ1-5; the match to TRBD1 covers 7 bases. The germline V gene has CDR1 MNHNS and CDR2 SASEGT. V shed 6 bases, J shed 7 bases, and the junction held 18 bases outside the gene matches. This CDR3 is 17 amino acids long. CDR3 amino acids: CASSPDRISLGGQPQHF. CDR3 nucleotide sequence: TGTGCCAGCAGCCCGGACAGGATCAGTCTTGGGGGGCAGCCCCAGCATTTT.

This clonotype was counted a few times. The chain couples TRBV10-3 to TRBJ1-2, with 7 nucleotides matching TRBD1. The CDR3 covers 16 residues. Losses at the gene ends were 5 bases for V and 0 bases for J; bases not matched to a gene: 9. The V gene's germline CDR1 is ENHRY and CDR2 SYGVKD. This chain's CDR3 is CAISNRGLDPNYGYTF. In nucleotides, the CDR3 is TGTGCCATCAGTAACAGGGGCTTGGACCCTAACTATGGCTACACCTTC.

This chain joins TRBV20-1 and TRBJ1-6, with 8 positions matching TRBD1. Germline V lookup: CDR1 DFQATT, CDR2 SNEGSKA (reference sequence). V gave up 5 bases and J gave up 2 bases; unmatched junction bases: 5. This CDR3 contains 15 residues. In DNA, the CDR3 is TGCAGTGCTTCGCGGACAGGGACCTATAATTCACCCCTCCACTTT. Residues: CSASRTGTYNSPLHF.

This clonotype was counted only a few times. The CDR3 loop reads CASSWTRNYGYTF. The CDR3 nucleotides are TGCGCCAGCAGCTGGACACGAAATTATGGCTACACCTTC. V gene TRBV5-1 combines with J gene TRBJ1-2; a weak D match, TRBD1 (5 bases). CDR1 SGHRS and CDR2 YFSETQ come from the germline V gene. This CDR3 region has 13 residues. V was clipped by 3 bases and J by 5 bases, with 11 bases between them.

The chain links TRBV6-1 to TRBJ2-5; D is unresolved. The CDR3 loop spans 13 amino acids. The germline gives CDR1 MNHNS, CDR2 SASEGT. V gave up 7 bases and J gave up 5 bases, with 14 bases separating them. CDR3 DNA sequence: TGTGCCAGCACTCTTAGTGGGTTGGAGACCCAGTACTTC. It is translated as CASTLSGLETQYF.

This clonotype has just a few counts. The chain joins TRBV20-1 to TRBJ1-3, with D hard to call. The germline V and J ends were trimmed by 0 bases and 5 bases, with 14 bases remaining between them. CDR1 is DFQATT, CDR2 SNEGSKA, per germline (reference sequence). The CDR3 totals 15 residues. The CDR3 nucleotides read TGCAGTGCTAGAGATCTTTTGACTGATAGAAACACCATATATTTT. Protein: CSARDLLTDRNTIYF.

This clonotype was seen a few times. The chain joins TRBV4-2 to TRBJ2-5; TRBD2 might be the D (5 bases). Trimming shortened V by 4 bases and J by 5 bases, and 17 bases separated the two germline ends. CDR3 length: 15 amino acids. Germline V gene lookup returns CDR1 LGHNA and CDR2 YNFKEQ. This chain's CDR3 is CASSPSPGSAETQYF. CDR3 DNA sequence: TGTGCCAGCAGCCCTAGCCCGGGGTCTGCGGAGACCCAGTACTTC.

This clonotype was detected a few times. The rearrangement joins TRBV6-5 to TRBJ1-4; a weak D match, TRBD1 (6 bases). CDR1 is MNHEY, CDR2 SVGAGI, per germline. The CDR3 extends over 12 amino acids. V was cut by 6 bases and J by 5 bases, with 7 bases left in between. CDR3 nucleotides: TGTGCCAGCAGCGACAGGAATGAAAAACTGTTTTTT. Translating it yields CASSDRNEKLFF.

This clonotype came up a few times. This chain connects TRBV7-9 to TRBJ2-7; D assignment may be TRBD1 or TRBD2 (5 bases each). CDR1 is SEHNR, CDR2 FQNEAQ, per germline (reference sequence). V was trimmed by 4 bases and J by 2 bases, leaving 12 bases between them. This CDR3 has 14 amino acids. The DNA for the CDR3 is TGTGCCAGCAGCTGGGAAGGGACCCCCTACGAGCAGTACTTC. Amino acid sequence: CASSWEGTPYEQYF.

In this sample, this clonotype turned up once. The rearrangement joins TRBV20-1 to TRBJ1-2; tentatively, D is TRBD1 (5 bases). The CDR3 extends over 13 amino acids. From germline, CDR1 is DFQATT and CDR2 SNEGSKA (reference sequence). Trimming took off 2 bases at V and 1 base at J, with 8 bases between the two ends. The CDR3, as DNA: TGCAGTGCTAGACAGGGTTATAACTATGGCTACACCTTC. This codes for CSARQGYNYGYTF.

The V and J genes are TRBV7-6 and TRBJ2-7; TRBD1 might be the D (5 bases). Germline V CDR1 and CDR2: SGHVS, FNYEAQ. The ends were cut back, 6 bases at V and 7 bases at J, with 16 bases in the middle. The CDR3 contains 13 residues. The CDR3 sequence: CASSYEQVTEQYF. The CDR3 DNA sequence: TGTGCCAGCAGTTACGAACAGGTTACGGAGCAGTACTTC.

The V and J genes are TRBV18 and TRBJ1-5, with unresolved D. From germline, CDR1 is KGHSH and CDR2 LQKENI. Trimming took off 5 bases at V and 3 bases at J, with 11 bases between the two ends. CDR3 length equals 14 residues. The CDR3 DNA follows: TGTGCCAGCTCAACGGACCGGTTCAATCAGCCCCAGCATTTT. This codes for CASSTDRFNQPQHF.

This rearrangement joins TRBV6-6 to TRBJ1-3, with D unclear. V lost 11 bases to trimming and J lost 0 bases, with 23 bases between them. Germline CDR1 MNHNY, CDR2 SVGAGI (reference sequence). The CDR3 runs to 17 residues. CDR3 sequence: CACVSRRGGSSGNTIYF. CDR3 DNA: TGTGCCTGCGTCAGCAGGCGCGGAGGAAGCTCTGGAAACACCATATATTTT.

The V gene is TRBV7-2, the J gene TRBJ2-3, with D possibly TRBD2 on 5 matching bases. This CDR3 contains 15 residues. CDR1 and CDR2 (germline): SGHTA, FQGNSA. V gave up 4 bases and J gave up 1 base, with 12 bases separating them. CDR3 amino acids: CASSSASRGTDTQYF. DNA of the CDR3: TGTGCCAGCAGCTCCGCTAGCCGGGGCACAGATACGCAGTATTTT.